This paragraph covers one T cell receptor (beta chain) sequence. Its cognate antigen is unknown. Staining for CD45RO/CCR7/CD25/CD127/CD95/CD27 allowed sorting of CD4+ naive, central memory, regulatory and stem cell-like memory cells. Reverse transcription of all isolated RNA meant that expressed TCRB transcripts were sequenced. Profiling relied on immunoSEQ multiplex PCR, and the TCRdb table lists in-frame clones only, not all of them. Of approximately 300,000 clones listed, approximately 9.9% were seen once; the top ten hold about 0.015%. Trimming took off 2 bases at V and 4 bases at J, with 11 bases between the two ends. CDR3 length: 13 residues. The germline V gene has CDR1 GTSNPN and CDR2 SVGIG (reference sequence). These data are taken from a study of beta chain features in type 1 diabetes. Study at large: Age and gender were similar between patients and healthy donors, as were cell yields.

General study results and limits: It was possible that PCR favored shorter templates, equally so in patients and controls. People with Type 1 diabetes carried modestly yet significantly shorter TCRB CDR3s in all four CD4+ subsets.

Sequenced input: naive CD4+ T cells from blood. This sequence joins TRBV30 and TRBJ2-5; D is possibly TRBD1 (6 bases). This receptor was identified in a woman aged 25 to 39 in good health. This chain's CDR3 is CAWSLTGRETQYF. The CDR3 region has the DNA TGTGCCTGGAGTCTGACAGGACGAGAGACCCAGTACTTC.